This T cell receptor (beta chain) was identified during a study of OX40 agonist ivuxolimab in advanced cancers. Study outcomes and limitations: No antigen was identified for the clonally expanded peripheral T cells. Partial responders receiving 0.1-3.0 mg/kg showed among the lowest clonal expansion.

Comment on this clone: What it recognizes is unknown.

Germline V CDR1 and CDR2: MNHEY, SVGAGI. The CDR3 runs 15 residues. V was pared by 9 bases and J by 2 bases, with 19 bases between. Generated by immunoSEQ multiplex PCR, the TCRdb table keeps only in-frame clones and is missing some. The sample includes about 81,000 clones, 85% to 90% seen only once; the top ten take 0.45% to 0.6%. The starting material was CD4+ or CD8+ T cells sorted from blood, obtained in a trial of the OX40 agonist ivuxolimab. The receptor's source is an adult with an advanced solid tumor such as melanoma, head and neck, liver or kidney cancer. V gene TRBV6-5 combines with J gene TRBJ1-2; possibly TRBD1 for D (5 bases). CDR3 region: CASYSTGRENYGYTF. In nucleotides, the CDR3 is TGTGCCAGTTATTCTACAGGCAGGGAAAACTATGGCTACACCTTC.